This T cell receptor (beta chain) was found in a study of T cells after yellow fever vaccination. This clonotype was detected only a few times. Per the germline V gene, CDR1 is MGHRA and CDR2 is YSYEKL. Trimming took 6 bases from V and 7 from J, leaving 19 bases between them. The CDR3 consists of 15 residues. TCRdb independently ran MiXCR on the 5' RACE reads; one entry per CDR3 protein. The sample carries 100,000 to 150,000 distinct CDR3 sequences, roughly 15% recorded once. The chain couples TRBV4-1 to TRBJ2-1; D remains ambiguous. This TCR was sampled from a man younger than 30 who received the YFV17D yellow fever vaccine. The material sequenced was CD8+ T cells sorted from PBMCs, taken 5 days after the yellow fever booster vaccination. This CDR3 reads CASSYSPPGLNEQFF. The DNA of the CDR3 is TGCGCCAGCAGTTACAGCCCCCCCGGCTTGAATGAGCAGTTCTTC.